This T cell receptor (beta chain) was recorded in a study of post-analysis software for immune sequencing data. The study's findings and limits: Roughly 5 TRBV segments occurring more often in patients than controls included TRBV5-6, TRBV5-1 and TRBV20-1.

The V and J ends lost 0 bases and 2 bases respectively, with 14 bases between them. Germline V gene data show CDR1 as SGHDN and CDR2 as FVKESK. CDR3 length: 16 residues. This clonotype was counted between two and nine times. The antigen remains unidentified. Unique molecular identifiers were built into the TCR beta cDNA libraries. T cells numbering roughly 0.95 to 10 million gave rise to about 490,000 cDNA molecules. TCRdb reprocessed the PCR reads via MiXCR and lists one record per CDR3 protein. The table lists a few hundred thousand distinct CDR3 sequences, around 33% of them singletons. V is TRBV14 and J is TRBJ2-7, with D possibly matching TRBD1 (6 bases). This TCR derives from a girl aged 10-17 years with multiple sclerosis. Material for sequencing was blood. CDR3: CASSQDWTEAPYEQYF. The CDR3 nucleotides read TGTGCCAGCAGCCAAGATTGGACAGAAGCCCCCTACGAGCAGTACTTC.